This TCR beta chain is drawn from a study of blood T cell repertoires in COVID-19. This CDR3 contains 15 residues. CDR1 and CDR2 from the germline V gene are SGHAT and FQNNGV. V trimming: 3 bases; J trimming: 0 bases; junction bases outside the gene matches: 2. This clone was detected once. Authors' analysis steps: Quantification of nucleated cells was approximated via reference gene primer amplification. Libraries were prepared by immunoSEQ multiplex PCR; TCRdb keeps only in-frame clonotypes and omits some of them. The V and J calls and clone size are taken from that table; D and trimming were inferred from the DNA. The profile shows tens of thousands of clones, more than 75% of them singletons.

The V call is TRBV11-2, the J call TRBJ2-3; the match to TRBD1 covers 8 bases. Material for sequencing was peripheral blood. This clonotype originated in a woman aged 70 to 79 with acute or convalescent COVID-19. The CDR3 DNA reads TGTGCCAGCAGCTTCCGGGACAGGAGCACAGATACGCAGTATTTT. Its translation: CASSFRDRSTDTQYF.